Below, 13 T cell receptor beta chains from the same sample are listed, as sequenced in a study of OX40 agonist ivuxolimab in advanced cancers. The table came from immunoSEQ multiplex PCR; TCRdb's copy has only in-frame clones and leaves some out. The sample yields 90,000 or so clones, over 75% seen once. Sequencing used CD4+ or CD8+ T cells sorted from blood, obtained in a trial of the OX40 agonist ivuxolimab. The receptors were sampled from an adult with an advanced solid tumor such as melanoma, head and neck, liver or kidney cancer.

The V gene is TRBV28, the J gene TRBJ2-2; D gene ambiguous. CDR3 length equals 15 residues. Germline CDR1 MDHEN, CDR2 SYDVKM. Trimming took off 5 bases at V and 1 base at J, with 11 bases between the two ends. CDR3 bases: TGTGCCAGCAGTCCCCATCAGAAGAACACCGGGGAGCTGTTTTTT. Its protein is CASSPHQKNTGELFF. Looking up the rest from reference TRBV28 and TRBJ2-2 gives the full variable domain: DVKVTQSSRYLVKRTGEKVFLECVQDMDHENMFWYRQDPGLGLRLIYFSYDVKMKEKGDIPEGYSVSREKKERFSLILESASTNQTSMYLCASSPHQKNTGELFFGEGSRLTVL.

CDR3 in DNA: TGTGCCAGCAGCTTGGATTTAGGGGGAAACACCATATATTTT. Encoded protein: CASSLDLGGNTIYF. The chain combines TRBV5-4 with TRBJ1-3; D is ambiguous. This CDR3 has 14 amino acids. V was trimmed by 0 bases and J by 4 bases, leaving 8 bases between them. Germline V gives CDR1 SGHNT, CDR2 YYREEE (reference sequence).

The rearrangement joins TRBV11-2 to TRBJ2-1, with D uncertain. V was cut by 5 bases and J by 7 bases, with 15 bases left in between. The CDR3 has 14 amino acids. CDR1 is SGHAT and CDR2 is FQNNGV in the germline V gene. The chain's CDR3 is CASSIQNLGNEQFF. The CDR3 bases are TGTGCCAGCAGCATACAAAATCTCGGGAATGAGCAGTTCTTC.

The CDR3: CASSFGPGTVLNTEAFF. CDR3 nucleotides: TGTGCCAGCAGTTTTGGTCCCGGGACAGTCCTGAACACTGAAGCTTTCTTT. The gene calls are TRBV27 and TRBJ1-1; the match to TRBD1 covers 7 bases. The CDR3 loop spans 17 amino acids. Germline CDR1 MNHEY, CDR2 SMNVEV (reference sequence). The V segment lost 3 bases and the J segment 0 bases; nucleotides outside the gene matches: 10.

DNA for the CDR3: TGTGCCAGCAGTTTAAGCTCAGCGGTGGGCTCTGGGGCCAACGTCCTGACTTTC. This encodes CASSLSSAVGSGANVLTF. This chain connects TRBV27 to TRBJ2-6; D is possibly TRBD2 (5 bases). CDR1 is MNHEY and CDR2 is SMNVEV in the germline V gene (reference sequence). This CDR3 is built from 18 residues. Trimming removed 2 bases from V and 0 bases from J, with 14 bases in between.

This chain joins TRBV28 and TRBJ2-7, with TRBD2 matching 9 bases. The CDR3 is 16 residues long. CDR1 and CDR2 from the germline V gene are MDHEN and SYDVKM. After removal of 2 bases from V and 3 bases from J, the junction contained 8 bases not matched to a gene. The CDR3 loop reads CASSLVSSGVIYEQYF. CDR3 coding DNA: TGTGCCAGCAGTTTAGTCTCTAGCGGGGTAATCTACGAGCAGTACTTC.

This chain uses TRBV7-3 with TRBJ2-2; 9 bases agree with TRBD2. Germline V gives CDR1 SGHTA, CDR2 FQGTGA. The CDR3 consists of 16 residues. The ends lost 4 bases at V and 5 bases at J; junction bases unmatched: 8. CDR3 DNA sequence: TGTGCCAGCAGCTCGACTAGCGGTGGACCGACCGGGGAGCTGTTTTTT. As protein: CASSSTSGGPTGELFF.

V is TRBV9 and J is TRBJ2-1, with 7 bases lining up with TRBD2. Trimming took 4 bases from V and 0 from J; bases not matched to a gene: 4. The CDR3 sequence is 15 residues long. Germline-derived CDR1 and CDR2 are SGDLS and YYNGEE. The CDR3 spells CASSPWTSSYNEQFF. The DNA for the CDR3 is TGTGCCAGCAGCCCCTGGACTAGCTCCTACAATGAGCAGTTCTTC.

This clone was observed a single time. The rearrangement uses TRBV2 and TRBJ2-2; no definite D call. Germline V CDR1 and CDR2: SNHLY, FYNNEI. Trimming stripped 10 bases from V and 3 bases from J, with 9 bases between. The length of the CDR3 is 12 residues. CDR3 sequence: CATSVDTGELFF. The CDR3 DNA reads TGTGCCACCTCGGTCGACACCGGGGAGCTGTTTTTT.

A few counts support this clone. The chain employs TRBV28 and TRBJ2-4; 7 positions match TRBD2. The germline V gene encodes CDR1 MDHEN and CDR2 SYDVKM. The V segment lost 4 bases and the J segment 5 bases; nucleotides outside the gene matches: 5. The CDR3 loop spans 14 amino acids. CDR3 DNA sequence: TGTGCCAGCAGTTGGGGGGGGAACCAAAACATTCAGTACTTC. It is translated as CASSWGGNQNIQYF. The variable domain in full, completed from reference TRBV28 and TRBJ2-4, reads DVKVTQSSRYLVKRTGEKVFLECVQDMDHENMFWYRQDPGLGLRLIYFSYDVKMKEKGDIPEGYSVSREKKERFSLILESASTNQTSMYLCASSWGGNQNIQYFGAGTRLSVL.

The chain links TRBV15 to TRBJ1-1; TRBD1 matches at 7 bases. Trimming took 0 bases from V and 4 from J; bases not matched to a gene: 5. The length of the CDR3 is 15 residues. CDR1 and CDR2 from the germline V gene are LNHNV and YYDKDF (reference sequence). CDR3 sequence: CATSRDPGGGTEAFF. The CDR3 DNA sequence: TGTGCCACCAGCAGAGATCCAGGGGGAGGCACTGAAGCTTTCTTT.

The chain joins TRBV19 to TRBJ2-5, with D perhaps matching TRBD1 (5 bases). CDR3 size: 15 residues. V was shortened by 3 bases and J by 0 bases, with 11 bases between the two germline ends. Germline V lookup: CDR1 LNHDA, CDR2 SQIVND (reference sequence). The CDR3 region has the DNA TGTGCCAGTAGTATTGGGCAGACAGACCAAGAGACCCAGTACTTC. It yields the protein CASSIGQTDQETQYF.

The J gene is TRBJ2-3, the V gene TRBV7-2; 9 bases fit TRBD2. Unmatched junction bases numbered 1, after V lost 5 bases and J lost 1 base. The CDR3 runs to 14 residues. Germline values: CDR1 SGHTA, CDR2 FQGNSA. The CDR3 loop is CASSTSGRTDTQYF. The CDR3 nucleotides are TGTGCCAGCAGCACTAGCGGGCGCACAGATACGCAGTATTTT.